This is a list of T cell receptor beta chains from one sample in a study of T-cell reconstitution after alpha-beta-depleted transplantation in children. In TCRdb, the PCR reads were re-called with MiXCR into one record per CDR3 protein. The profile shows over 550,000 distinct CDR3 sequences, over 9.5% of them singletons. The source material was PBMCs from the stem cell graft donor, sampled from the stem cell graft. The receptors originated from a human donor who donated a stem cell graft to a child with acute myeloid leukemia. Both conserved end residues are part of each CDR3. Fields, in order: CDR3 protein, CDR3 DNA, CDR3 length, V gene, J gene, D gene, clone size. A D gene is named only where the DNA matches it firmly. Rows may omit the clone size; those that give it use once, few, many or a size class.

CDR3 protein: CASGKVSGNTIYF
CDR3 DNA: TGTGCCTCAGGGAAAGTCTCTGGAAACACCATATATTTT
CDR3 length: 13
V gene: TRBV30
J gene: TRBJ1-3
D gene: NA
clone size: few

CDR3 protein: CASSPDVANTGELFF
CDR3 DNA: TGTGCCAGCAGCCCCGACGTCGCGAACACCGGGGAGCTGTTTTTT
CDR3 length: 15
V gene: TRBV6-5
J gene: TRBJ2-2
D gene: NA
clone size: many

CDR3 protein: CAISESQTYNEQFF
CDR3 DNA: TGTGCCATCAGTGAGTCGCAGACCTACAATGAGCAGTTCTTC
CDR3 length: 14
V gene: TRBV10-3
J gene: TRBJ2-1
D gene: NA
clone size: few

CDR3 protein: CASSQDTGLVTEAFF
CDR3 DNA: TGTGCCAGCAGCCAAGATACGGGATTGGTCACTGAAGCTTTCTTT
CDR3 length: 15
V gene: TRBV3-1
J gene: TRBJ1-1
D gene: NA
clone size: many

CDR3 protein: CASSSSDRGPNEKLFF
CDR3 DNA: TGTGCCAGCAGCTCCAGCGACAGGGGCCCTAATGAAAAACTGTTTTTT
CDR3 length: 16
V gene: TRBV7-9
J gene: TRBJ1-4
D gene: TRBD1
clone size: NA

CDR3 protein: CSARVQDRSSGANVLTF
CDR3 DNA: TGCAGTGCTAGAGTTCAGGACAGGTCTTCTGGGGCCAACGTCCTGACTTTC
CDR3 length: 17
V gene: TRBV20-1
J gene: TRBJ2-6
D gene: TRBD1
clone size: NA

CDR3 protein: CASSPDQVYPTEQYF
CDR3 DNA: TGTGCCAGCAGCCCCGACCAAGTCTACCCTACTGAGCAGTACTTC
CDR3 length: 15
V gene: TRBV7-9
J gene: TRBJ2-7
D gene: NA
clone size: many

CDR3 protein: CASSQVGQGEQYF
CDR3 DNA: TGCGCCAGCAGCCAAGTAGGACAGGGGGAGCAGTACTTC
CDR3 length: 13
V gene: TRBV4-3
J gene: TRBJ2-7
D gene: TRBD1
clone size: many

CDR3 protein: CASSLSAGQGVEQYF
CDR3 DNA: TGTGCCAGCAGCTTAAGCGCGGGCCAGGGAGTCGAGCAGTACTTC
CDR3 length: 15
V gene: TRBV11-2
J gene: TRBJ2-7
D gene: NA
clone size: many

CDR3 protein: CSAQRLFQETQYF
CDR3 DNA: TGCAGTGCTCAAAGACTATTCCAAGAGACCCAGTACTTC
CDR3 length: 13
V gene: TRBV20-1
J gene: TRBJ2-5
D gene: NA
clone size: few

CDR3 protein: CASSYAWADQETQYF
CDR3 DNA: TGTGCCAGCAGTTACGCCTGGGCAGACCAAGAGACCCAGTACTTC
CDR3 length: 15
V gene: TRBV6-2/TRBV6-3
J gene: TRBJ2-5
D gene: NA
clone size: few

CDR3 protein: CSVDRGRAPAFF
CDR3 DNA: TGCAGCGTTGACAGGGGGCGCGCCCCGGCTTTCTTT
CDR3 length: 12
V gene: TRBV29-1
J gene: TRBJ1-1
D gene: TRBD1
clone size: few

CDR3 protein: CASSQGTGAFGTEAFF
CDR3 DNA: TGCGCCAGCAGCCAAGGGACAGGGGCGTTTGGGACTGAAGCTTTCTTT
CDR3 length: 16
V gene: TRBV5-1
J gene: TRBJ1-1
D gene: TRBD1
clone size: many

CDR3 protein: CASSRRLAGESGELFF
CDR3 DNA: TGCGCCAGCAGCCGCCGACTAGCGGGAGAATCCGGGGAGCTGTTTTTT
CDR3 length: 16
V gene: TRBV4-3
J gene: TRBJ2-2
D gene: TRBD2
clone size: NA

CDR3 protein: CATREGGGNQPQHF
CDR3 DNA: TGTGCCACCAGAGAGGGAGGGGGCAATCAGCCCCAGCATTTT
CDR3 length: 14
V gene: TRBV24-1
J gene: TRBJ1-5
D gene: NA
clone size: few

CDR3 protein: CASSSGVNEQFF
CDR3 DNA: TGTGCCAGCAGCTCGGGGGTCAATGAGCAGTTCTTC
CDR3 length: 12
V gene: TRBV7-9
J gene: TRBJ2-1
D gene: NA
clone size: many

CDR3 protein: CASSLGSSGQGADEQYF
CDR3 DNA: TGTGCCAGCAGTTTGGGGTCCTCCGGACAGGGGGCTGACGAGCAGTACTTC
CDR3 length: 17
V gene: TRBV6-2/TRBV6-3
J gene: TRBJ2-7
D gene: TRBD1
clone size: NA

CDR3 protein: CASSYSMGGTAYEQYF
CDR3 DNA: TGTGCCAGCAGTTACTCGATGGGGGGCACAGCCTACGAGCAGTACTTC
CDR3 length: 16
V gene: TRBV6-2/TRBV6-3
J gene: TRBJ2-7
D gene: NA
clone size: NA

CDR3 protein: CASSLEGLAGEQFF
CDR3 DNA: TGTGCCAGCAGCCTTGAGGGACTAGCTGGTGAGCAGTTCTTC
CDR3 length: 14
V gene: TRBV12-3/TRBV12-4
J gene: TRBJ2-1
D gene: TRBD2
clone size: many

CDR3 protein: CASSLQASYTDTQYF
CDR3 DNA: TGTGCCAGCAGCTTACAGGCGTCCTACACAGATACGCAGTATTTT
CDR3 length: 15
V gene: TRBV7-2
J gene: TRBJ2-3
D gene: NA
clone size: few

CDR3 protein: CASSGGALVANVLTF
CDR3 DNA: TGTGCCAGCAGTGGCGGGGCATTGGTGGCCAACGTCCTGACTTTC
CDR3 length: 15
V gene: TRBV25-1
J gene: TRBJ2-6
D gene: NA
clone size: few

CDR3 protein: CAWWTGGNEQFF
CDR3 DNA: TGTGCCTGGTGGACAGGGGGGAATGAGCAGTTCTTC
CDR3 length: 12
V gene: TRBV30
J gene: TRBJ2-1
D gene: TRBD1
clone size: few

CDR3 protein: CASSPIPGANVLTF
CDR3 DNA: TGCGCCAGCAGCCCGATACCTGGGGCCAACGTCCTGACTTTC
CDR3 length: 14
V gene: TRBV5-1
J gene: TRBJ2-6
D gene: NA
clone size: few

CDR3 protein: CSARDIKLAGGFQETQYF
CDR3 DNA: TGCAGTGCTAGAGATATTAAGCTAGCGGGAGGGTTCCAAGAGACCCAGTACTTC
CDR3 length: 18
V gene: TRBV20-1
J gene: TRBJ2-5
D gene: TRBD2
clone size: NA

CDR3 protein: CATNLFGRERNEQFF
CDR3 DNA: TGTGCCACCAACCTTTTCGGGAGGGAAAGGAATGAGCAGTTCTTC
CDR3 length: 15
V gene: TRBV7-9
J gene: TRBJ2-1
D gene: TRBD2
clone size: many

CDR3 protein: CASSLGNGLAGSAGELFF
CDR3 DNA: TGTGCCAGCAGCTTGGGGAACGGACTAGCGGGATCGGCCGGGGAGCTGTTTTTT
CDR3 length: 18
V gene: TRBV5-4
J gene: TRBJ2-2
D gene: TRBD2
clone size: NA

CDR3 protein: CASSAFTSGRQDTQYF
CDR3 DNA: TGTGCCAGCAGTGCTTTTACTAGCGGGCGGCAAGATACGCAGTATTTT
CDR3 length: 16
V gene: TRBV28
J gene: TRBJ2-3
D gene: TRBD2
clone size: many

CDR3 protein: CASSANSVRGEQYF
CDR3 DNA: TGTGCCAGCAGCGCCAACAGCGTCCGGGGCGAGCAGTACTTC
CDR3 length: 14
V gene: TRBV7-8
J gene: TRBJ2-7
D gene: NA
clone size: few

CDR3 protein: CSVARMQETQYF
CDR3 DNA: TGCAGCGTTGCAAGGATGCAAGAGACCCAGTACTTC
CDR3 length: 12
V gene: TRBV29-1
J gene: TRBJ2-5
D gene: NA
clone size: NA